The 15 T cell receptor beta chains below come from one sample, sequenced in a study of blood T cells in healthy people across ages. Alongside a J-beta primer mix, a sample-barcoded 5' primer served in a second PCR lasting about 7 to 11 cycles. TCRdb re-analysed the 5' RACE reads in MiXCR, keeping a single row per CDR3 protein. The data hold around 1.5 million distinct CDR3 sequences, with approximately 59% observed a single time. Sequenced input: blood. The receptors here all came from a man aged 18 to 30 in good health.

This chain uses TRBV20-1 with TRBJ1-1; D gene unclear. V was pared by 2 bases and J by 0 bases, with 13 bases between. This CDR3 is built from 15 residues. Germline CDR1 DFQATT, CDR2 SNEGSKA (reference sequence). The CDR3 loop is CSARSRRIMNTEAFF. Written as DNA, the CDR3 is TGCAGTGCTAGATCTAGACGTATAATGAACACTGAAGCTTTCTTT.

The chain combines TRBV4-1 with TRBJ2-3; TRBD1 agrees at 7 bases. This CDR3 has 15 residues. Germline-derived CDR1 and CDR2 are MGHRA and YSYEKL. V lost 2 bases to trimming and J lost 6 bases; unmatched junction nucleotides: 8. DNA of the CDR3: TGCGCCAGCAGCCAAACAGGGGCTAGGATGGATACGCAGTATTTT. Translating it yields CASSQTGARMDTQYF.

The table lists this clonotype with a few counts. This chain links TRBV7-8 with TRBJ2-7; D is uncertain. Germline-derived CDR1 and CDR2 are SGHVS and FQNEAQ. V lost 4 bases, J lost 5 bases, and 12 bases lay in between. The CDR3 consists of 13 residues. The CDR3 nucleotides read TGTGCCAGCAGCTCCCCGGCTCGCGACGAGCAGTACTTC. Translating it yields CASSSPARDEQYF.

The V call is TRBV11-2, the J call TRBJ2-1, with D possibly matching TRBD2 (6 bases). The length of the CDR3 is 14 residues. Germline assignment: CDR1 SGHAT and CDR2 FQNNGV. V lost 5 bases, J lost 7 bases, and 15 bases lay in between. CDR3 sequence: CASSVGGLGNEQFF. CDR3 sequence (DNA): TGTGCCAGCAGCGTTGGGGGGTTAGGGAATGAGCAGTTCTTC.

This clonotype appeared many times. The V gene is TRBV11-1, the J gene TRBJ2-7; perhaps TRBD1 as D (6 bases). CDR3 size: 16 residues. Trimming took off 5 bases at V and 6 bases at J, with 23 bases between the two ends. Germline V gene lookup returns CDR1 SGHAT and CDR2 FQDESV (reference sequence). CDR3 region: CASSPGRTEVTGEQYF. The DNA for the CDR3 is TGTGCCAGCAGCCCGGGCCGGACAGAGGTCACGGGCGAGCAGTACTTC.

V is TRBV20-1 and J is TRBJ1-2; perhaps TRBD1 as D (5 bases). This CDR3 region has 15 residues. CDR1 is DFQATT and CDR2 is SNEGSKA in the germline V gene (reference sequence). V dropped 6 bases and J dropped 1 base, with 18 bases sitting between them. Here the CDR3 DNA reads TGCAGTGCCCCTCCGGGGCAGATAATTAACTATGGCTACACCTTC. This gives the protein CSAPPGQIINYGYTF.

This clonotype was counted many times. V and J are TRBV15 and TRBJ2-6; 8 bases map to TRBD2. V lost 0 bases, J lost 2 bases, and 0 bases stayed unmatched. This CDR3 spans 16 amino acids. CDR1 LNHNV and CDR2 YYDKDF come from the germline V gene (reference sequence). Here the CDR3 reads CATSRDSGTGANVLTF. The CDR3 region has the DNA TGTGCCACCAGCAGAGATAGCGGGACTGGGGCCAACGTCCTGACTTTC.

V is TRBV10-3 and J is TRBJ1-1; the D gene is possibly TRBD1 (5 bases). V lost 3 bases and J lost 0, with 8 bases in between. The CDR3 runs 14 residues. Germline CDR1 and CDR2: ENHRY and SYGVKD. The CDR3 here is CAISDKGLNTEAFF. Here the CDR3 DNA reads TGTGCCATCAGTGATAAGGGGTTGAACACTGAAGCTTTCTTT.

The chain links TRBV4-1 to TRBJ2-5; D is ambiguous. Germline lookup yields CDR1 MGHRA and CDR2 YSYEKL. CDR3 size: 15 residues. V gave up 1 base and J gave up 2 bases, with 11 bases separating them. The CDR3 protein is CASSQGISGQETQYF. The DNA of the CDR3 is TGCGCCAGCAGCCAAGGGATATCCGGGCAAGAGACCCAGTACTTC.

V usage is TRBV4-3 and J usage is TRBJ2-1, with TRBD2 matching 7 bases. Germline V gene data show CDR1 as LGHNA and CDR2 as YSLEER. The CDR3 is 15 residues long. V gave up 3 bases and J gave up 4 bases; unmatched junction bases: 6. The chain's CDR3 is CASSHRTRGYNEQFF. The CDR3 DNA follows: TGCGCCAGCAGCCACAGGACTAGGGGATACAATGAGCAGTTCTTC.

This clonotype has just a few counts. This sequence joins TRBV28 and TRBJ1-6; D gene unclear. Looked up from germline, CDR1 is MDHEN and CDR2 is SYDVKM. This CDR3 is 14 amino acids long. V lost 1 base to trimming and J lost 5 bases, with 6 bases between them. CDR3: CASSLSGDNSPLHF. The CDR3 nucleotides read TGTGCCAGCAGTTTATCTGGGGATAATTCACCCCTCCACTTT.

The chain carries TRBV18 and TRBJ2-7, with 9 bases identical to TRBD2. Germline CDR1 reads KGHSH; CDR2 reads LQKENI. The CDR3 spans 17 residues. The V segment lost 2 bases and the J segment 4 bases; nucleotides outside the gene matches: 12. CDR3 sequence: CASSPISEGLAGYEQYF. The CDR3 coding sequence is TGTGCCAGCTCACCAATTTCGGAGGGGCTAGCGGGGTACGAGCAGTACTTC.

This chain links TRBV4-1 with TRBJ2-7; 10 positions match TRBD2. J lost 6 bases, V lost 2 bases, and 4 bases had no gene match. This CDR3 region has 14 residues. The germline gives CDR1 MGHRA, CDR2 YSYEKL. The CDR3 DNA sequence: TGCGCCAGCAGCCAACCTGGGACTAGCGCCGAGCAGTACTTC. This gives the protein CASSQPGTSAEQYF.

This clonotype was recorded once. The CDR3 region has the DNA TGCAGTGCTAGAGATCGGGTGGGTGTGAACACTGAAGCTTTCTTT. It yields the protein CSARDRVGVNTEAFF. The V gene is TRBV20-1, the J gene TRBJ1-1; D uncertain. The V end was cut by 0 bases, the J end by 0 bases, with 11 bases between. This CDR3 is 15 amino acids long. CDR1 is DFQATT, CDR2 SNEGSKA, per germline (reference sequence).

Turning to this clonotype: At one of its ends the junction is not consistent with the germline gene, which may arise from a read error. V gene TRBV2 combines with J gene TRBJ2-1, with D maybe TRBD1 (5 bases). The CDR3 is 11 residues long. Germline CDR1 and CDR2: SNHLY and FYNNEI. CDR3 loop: CASSEQAEQFF. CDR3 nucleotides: TGTGCCAGTAGTGAACAGGCTGAGCAGTTCTTC.